This entry lists 27 T cell receptor beta chains sequenced from one sample in a study of control samples from healthy donors and cancer patients. The repertoire was sequenced with immunoSEQ multiplex PCR; TCRdb's copy has only in-frame clones and lacks some. This table holds 120,000 or so clones, around nine tenths found once. Sequencing was done on a sample of blood. These receptors were collected from a man in his late teens or twenties in good health.

This clone turned up a few times. This rearrangement joins TRBV6-6 to TRBJ2-7, with a weak D call TRBD1 (6 bases). The CDR3 length is 13 residues. Germline CDR1 and CDR2: MNHNY and SVGAGI (reference sequence). The V end was cut by 5 bases, the J end by 3 bases, with 11 bases between. CDR3 loop: CASSLTQGYEQYF. Written as DNA, the CDR3 is TGTGCCAGCAGTCTTACACAGGGCTACGAGCAGTACTTC.

V is TRBV4-1 and J is TRBJ2-5, with D possibly matching TRBD1 (6 bases). CDR1 MGHRA and CDR2 YSYEKL come from the germline V gene. Trimming left V 3 bases short and J 0 bases short, with 8 bases between. The CDR3 has 14 residues. The CDR3 sequence: CASSQDSYQETQYF. The CDR3 nucleotides read TGCGCCAGCAGCCAGGACAGTTACCAAGAGACCCAGTACTTC.

V and J are TRBV25-1 and TRBJ1-2; 8 nucleotides match TRBD1. The CDR3 totals 15 residues. The V gene's germline CDR1 is MGHDK and CDR2 SYGVNS. Losses at the gene ends were 3 bases for V and 6 bases for J; bases not matched to a gene: 9. This CDR3 is CASSDSDRGWDGYTF. CDR3 sequence (DNA): TGTGCCAGCAGTGACTCCGACAGGGGTTGGGATGGCTACACCTTC.

This clone was observed a single time. The V and J genes are TRBV14 and TRBJ2-1, with a possible D match to TRBD2 (6 bases). The CDR3 length is 14 residues. From germline, CDR1 is SGHDN and CDR2 FVKESK. Trimming cost V 7 bases and J 4 bases, with 14 bases left between them. The CDR3 DNA is TGTGCCAGCAAGACAACCGGGAGATACAATGAGCAGTTCTTC. This gives the protein CASKTTGRYNEQFF. Looking up the rest from reference TRBV14 and TRBJ2-1 gives the full variable domain: EAGVTQFPSHSVIEKGQTVTLRCDPISGHDNLYWYRRVMGKEIKFLLHFVKESKQDESGMPNNRFLAERTGGTYSTLKVQPAELEDSGVYFCASKTTGRYNEQFFGPGTRLTVL.

This chain links TRBV5-6 with TRBJ2-7, with 7 positions matching TRBD2. The V segment lost 4 bases and the J segment 3 bases; nucleotides outside the gene matches: 4. Germline V gives CDR1 SGHDT, CDR2 YYEEEE. The CDR3 length is 13 residues. CDR3 bases: TGTGCCAGCAGCGCCCCGGGAGGCTACGAGCAGTACGTC. Residues: CASSAPGGYEQYV.

V and J are TRBV24-1 and TRBJ2-1; 9 nucleotides agree with TRBD2. Unmatched junction bases numbered 9, after V lost 4 bases and J lost 9 bases. The germline gives CDR1 KGHDR, CDR2 SFDVKD. This CDR3 has 15 residues. CDR3 in DNA: TGTGCCACCAGTGACCCCGGGACTAGCTTCCGTGAGCAGTTCTTC. It specifies CATSDPGTSFREQFF.

The J gene is TRBJ1-6, the V gene TRBV5-1, with D tentatively TRBD1 (5 bases). CDR1 and CDR2 (germline): SGHRS, YFSETQ. V was clipped by 4 bases and J by 16 bases, with 27 bases between them. CDR3 length equals 16 residues. CDR3 sequence: CASSRAGIRGRSRLHF. The DNA of the CDR3 is TGCGCCAGCAGCCGGGCGGGTATCCGGGGCCGTTCCAGGCTCCACTTT.

The chain uses TRBV7-2 and TRBJ1-3; maybe TRBD1 (5 bases). The length of the CDR3 is 15 residues. The germline CDR1 and CDR2 sequences are SGHTA and FQGNSA. With 6 bases removed from V and 0 bases from J, the gap between germline ends came to 12 bases. This chain's CDR3 is CASRPTGRSGNTIYF. In nucleotides, the CDR3 is TGTGCCAGCAGACCCACAGGACGCTCTGGAAACACCATATATTTT.

This chain links TRBV6-5 with TRBJ2-2, with 10 bases that match TRBD1. CDR1 is MNHEY, CDR2 SVGAGI, per germline. The CDR3 extends over 12 amino acids. V shed 6 bases and J 15 bases; nucleotides not matched to a gene: 7. CDR3 DNA sequence: TGTGCCAGCAGACCGGGACAGGGGAGGGTGTTTTTT. Protein sequence: CASRPGQGRVFF.

The chain has TRBV9 and TRBJ2-3; D tentatively reads TRBD1 or TRBD2 (6 bases each). The germline V gene has CDR1 SGDLS and CDR2 YYNGEE. The CDR3 extends over 14 amino acids. Deletions cut 7 bases from V and 2 bases from J, with 14 bases between. The CDR3, as DNA: TGTGCCAGCTCCCTCCGGGGGCTCACAGATACGCAGTATTTT. This gives the protein CASSLRGLTDTQYF.

The V and J genes are TRBV18 and TRBJ1-2; D unclear. Looked up from germline, CDR1 is KGHSH and CDR2 is LQKENI. V lost 6 bases, J lost 4 bases, and 18 bases lay in between. The CDR3 is 15 amino acids. The CDR3 DNA is TGTGCCAGCTCCGCCCGTGCAGCTGATACCTATGGCTACACCTTC. It translates to CASSARAADTYGYTF.

The chain has TRBV6-5 and TRBJ1-6; D remains ambiguous. This CDR3 comprises 13 residues. Trimming pared 5 bases from V and 12 bases from J, leaving 14 bases between. Germline loops: CDR1 MNHEY, CDR2 SVGAGI. DNA of the CDR3: TGTGCCAGCAGTCCCTGGGTCGCGGGACCCCTCCACTTT. This translates into CASSPWVAGPLHF.

This clone came up once. The chain carries TRBV12-5 and TRBJ2-1, with D perhaps TRBD2 (5 bases). Trimming took off 5 bases at V and 2 bases at J, with 13 bases between the two ends. The CDR3 loop spans 15 amino acids. Germline assignment: CDR1 LGHNT and CDR2 FRNRAP. CDR3 coding DNA: TGTGCTAGTGGTGGTCGGGCGGGTGCCTACAATGAGCAGTTCTTC. Translation gives CASGGRAGAYNEQFF.

The chain couples TRBV5-1 to TRBJ2-3; possibly TRBD1 for D (6 bases). The CDR3 is 15 residues long. Trimming took off 1 base at V and 0 bases at J, with 9 bases between the two ends. Germline-derived CDR1 and CDR2 are SGHRS and YFSETQ. CDR3 residues: CASSLTGTSTDTQYF. The CDR3 DNA follows: TGCGCCAGCAGCTTGACAGGGACGAGCACAGATACGCAGTATTTT.

The chain is built from TRBV2 and TRBJ2-1; TRBD2 matches 11 bases. CDR3 length equals 20 residues. Germline values: CDR1 SNHLY, CDR2 FYNNEI. V lost 8 bases, J lost 0 bases, and 18 bases stayed unmatched. CDR3 DNA sequence: TGTGCCAGCCAAACCCCGGCTAGCGGGGGGACCTCAAGCTCCTACAATGAGCAGTTCTTC. Residues: CASQTPASGGTSSSYNEQFF.

The gene calls are TRBV27 and TRBJ2-1; D possibly corresponds to TRBD1 (5 bases). This CDR3 contains 13 residues. The germline V gene has CDR1 MNHEY and CDR2 SMNVEV (reference sequence). V was trimmed by 5 bases and J by 9 bases, leaving 14 bases between them. The CDR3 here is CASSLPGLGEQFF. CDR3 bases: TGTGCCAGCAGTCTGCCAGGGTTGGGTGAGCAGTTCTTC.

The rearrangement joins TRBV5-1 to TRBJ2-1; possibly TRBD1 for D (6 bases). Trimming pared 2 bases from V and 6 bases from J, leaving 12 bases between. Germline values: CDR1 SGHRS, CDR2 YFSETQ. There are 14 residues in the CDR3. The CDR3 protein is CASSFPQGPNEQFF. In DNA, the CDR3 is TGCGCCAGCAGCTTCCCACAGGGTCCCAATGAGCAGTTCTTC.

The rearrangement uses TRBV6-6 and TRBJ2-1; D remains ambiguous. Germline loops: CDR1 MNHNY, CDR2 SVGAGI (reference sequence). V was cut by 7 bases and J by 9 bases, with 10 bases left in between. This CDR3 region has 11 residues. The DNA for the CDR3 is TGTGCCAGCAACAACCTGGGTGAGCAGTTCTTC. It specifies CASNNLGEQFF.

The gene calls are TRBV28 and TRBJ2-7, with D maybe TRBD1 (7 bases). The ends were cut back, 7 bases at V and 0 bases at J, with 22 bases in the middle. Germline loops: CDR1 MDHEN, CDR2 SYDVKM. CDR3 size: 17 residues. Written as DNA, the CDR3 is TGTGCCAGCACCCTGGGCAGGGGGACTTTCAGCTCCTACGAGCAGTACTTC. Its translation is CASTLGRGTFSSYEQYF.

V is TRBV2 and J is TRBJ2-6; D ambiguous. The germline V gene has CDR1 SNHLY and CDR2 FYNNEI. The CDR3 is 12 amino acids. Trimming stripped 4 bases from V and 3 bases from J, with 1 base between. The CDR3 region is CASSVGANVLTF. DNA of the CDR3: TGTGCCAGCAGTGTTGGGGCCAACGTCCTGACTTTC.

The chain is built from TRBV24-1 and TRBJ2-5, with a tentative D call TRBD1 (5 bases). This CDR3 contains 14 residues. Germline CDR1 is KGHDR and CDR2 is SFDVKD. Trimming removed 4 bases at V and 2 bases at J, with 10 bases between. The DNA of the CDR3 is TGTGCCACCAGTGACCCCGGACAACAAGAGACCCAGTACTTC. Protein product: CATSDPGQQETQYF.

This clone was counted a few times. The chain has TRBV11-3 and TRBJ1-3, with TRBD1 matching over 8 bases. There are 15 residues in the CDR3. CDR1 SGHNT and CDR2 YENEEA come from the germline V gene. With 5 bases clipped from V and 3 bases from J, the junction kept 6 bases outside the gene matches. In DNA form, the CDR3 reads TGTGCCAGCAGCCTGGCCAGGGGGCTTGGAAACACCATATATTTT. Amino acids: CASSLARGLGNTIYF.

This chain joins TRBV6-4 and TRBJ2-1, with TRBD2 matching 7 bases. Germline-derived CDR1 and CDR2 are MRHNA and SNTAGT. This CDR3 is 15 amino acids long. Trimming removed 5 bases from V and 2 bases from J; junction bases left unmatched: 6. CDR3 in amino acids: CASSNGEGTYNEQFF. As DNA, the CDR3 is TGTGCCAGCAGTAATGGGGAGGGGACCTACAATGAGCAGTTCTTC.

This clone appeared a few times. The rearrangement joins TRBV6-5 to TRBJ2-1; no clear D gene. CDR3 size: 13 residues. V lost 4 bases and J lost 9, with 13 bases in between. CDR1 and CDR2 (germline): MNHEY, SVGAGI. The CDR3 is CASSSLVPGEQFF. The CDR3 DNA is TGTGCCAGCAGTTCCCTCGTCCCGGGTGAGCAGTTCTTC.

The chain has TRBV4-1 and TRBJ2-7; tentative D call: TRBD1 (5 bases). V lost 1 base and J lost 4, with 11 bases in between. Looked up from germline, CDR1 is MGHRA and CDR2 is YSYEKL. The CDR3 is 14 amino acids. The CDR3 reads CASSQATGAYEQYF. Here the CDR3 DNA reads TGCGCCAGCAGCCAAGCAACAGGCGCGTACGAGCAGTACTTC.

The V call is TRBV7-2, the J call TRBJ1-1; D possibly corresponds to TRBD1 (6 bases). V was trimmed by 0 bases and J by 1 base, leaving 9 bases between them. CDR3 length equals 15 residues. Looked up from germline, CDR1 is SGHTA and CDR2 is FQGNSA. The CDR3 coding sequence is TGTGCCAGCAGCTTAGCGGGGGCGGGGAACACTGAAGCTTTCTTT. It yields the protein CASSLAGAGNTEAFF.

The V gene is TRBV27, the J gene TRBJ2-3; D remains unclear. CDR1 and CDR2 (germline): MNHEY, SMNVEV (reference sequence). V was trimmed by 3 bases and J by 0 bases, leaving 7 bases between them. The CDR3 runs to 14 residues. Here the CDR3 reads CASSLAISTDTQYF. The CDR3 nucleotides read TGTGCCAGCAGTTTGGCCATTAGCACAGATACGCAGTATTTT.